The present entry profiles one TCR beta chain with its context. Per the original data handling: Researchers report that nucleated cell counts were estimated from reference gene primer amplification. Measured with immunoSEQ multiplex PCR; TCRdb has only the in-frame clones, and not every one. The D gene and trimming were derived from the DNA, and the V and J assignments and clone size from that table. The sample carries approximately 300,000 clones, approximately 85% recorded once. Trimming shortened V by 9 bases and J by 3 bases, and 12 bases separated the two germline ends. This CDR3 comprises 13 residues. CDR1 and CDR2 from the germline V gene are SGDLS and YYNGEE. Seattle patients were enrolled while actively infected and followed longitudinally. These data are taken from a study of blood T cell repertoires in COVID-19. Study at large: T cells, B-cell-depleted T cells, or PBMCs supplied cDNA or gDNA.

The sequence came from a human donor with COVID-19, enrolled during active disease. The donor label of this sample is uncertain. The genes are TRBV9 and TRBJ2-2; a possible D gene is TRBD2 (6 bases). Sequences were obtained from peripheral blood. The CDR3 bases are TGTGCCACCGGGAGAACGCACACCGGGGAGCTGTTTTTT. This gives the protein CATGRTHTGELFF.